The source of this T cell receptor beta chain is a study of shared T cell receptors in the human thymus. V dropped 5 bases and J dropped 3; count of bases not matched to a gene: 8. Germline CDR1 is MDHEN and CDR2 is SYDVKM. This CDR3 has 16 amino acids. Sequencing was performed with immunoSEQ multiplex PCR; in TCRdb, only in-frame clones are kept and a portion is missing. The sample shows 600,000 or so clones, more than 75% of them seen only once. A further study also used this sample, focusing on human thymus T cells.

The chain is built from TRBV28 and TRBJ2-4; 9 nucleotides agree with TRBD1. Sequencing was carried out using thymocytes. This clonotype originated in a boy in the first two years of life with a congenital heart defect. The CDR3 protein is CASSLGTGRDKNIQYF. As DNA, the CDR3 is TGTGCCAGCAGTCTAGGGACAGGGAGGGACAAAAACATTCAGTACTTC.